This T cell receptor (beta chain) was identified during a study of blood T cell repertoires in COVID-19. Study-wide context: Sites in the United States, Italy and Spain provided acute and convalescent COVID-19 samples. Sources were T cells, B-cell-depleted T cells, or PBMCs; the material itself was cDNA or gDNA.

The germline V gene encodes CDR1 MNHEY and CDR2 SVGEGT. This CDR3 spans 16 amino acids. The V gene lost 0 bases and the J gene lost 2 bases, with 11 bases spanning the gap. Method: immunoSEQ multiplex PCR; TCRdb's copy keeps in-frame clones and lacks some. The data show about 260,000 clones, with roughly 88% seen just once and about 0.7% held by the top ten. This chain links TRBV6-2 or TRBV6-3 with TRBJ1-5; D possibly corresponds to TRBD1 (6 bases). The sequence came from a human donor in a cohort sampled during active COVID-19. The material sequenced was peripheral blood. CDR3 region: CASSYSRGGGNQPQHF. In nucleotides, the CDR3 is TGTGCCAGCAGTTACTCTAGGGGGGGCGGCAATCAGCCCCAGCATTTT.